These T cell receptor beta chains were read from a single sample in a study of glioma-infiltrating T cells after dendritic cell vaccination. Clones were read by immunoSEQ multiplex PCR, and TCRdb kept only the in-frame ones, dropping some. The sample lists fewer than 25,000 clones; about four fifths were seen once. The sequences come from blood, collected before dendritic cell vaccination. All receptors derive from a human donor with glioblastoma. Both conserved end residues are part of each CDR3. A D gene is named only where the DNA matches it firmly. Expanded clones are given a class, and other clones once, few, many or no size at all.

clone size	D gene	J gene	V gene	CDR3 protein	CDR3 DNA
NA	NA	TRBJ2-1	TRBV4-1	CASSSLTVANEQFF	TGCGCCAGCAGCTCCCTAACTGTTGCTAATGAGCAGTTCTTC
few	TRBD2	TRBJ2-7	TRBV6-5	CASSPGLADSYEQYF	TGTGCCAGCAGTCCAGGACTAGCGGACTCCTACGAGCAGTACTTC
NA	NA	TRBJ2-7	TRBV30	CAWSGGPSISEQYF	TGTGCCTGGAGTGGCGGGCCTTCGATCAGCGAGCAGTACTTC
NA	TRBD2	TRBJ2-2	TRBV7-2	CASSLLAGGWTGELFF	TGTGCCAGCAGCTTACTAGCGGGAGGTTGGACCGGGGAGCTGTTTTTT
NA	TRBD1	TRBJ1-1	TRBV9	CASSPNRGIPFF	TGTGCCAGCAGCCCGAACAGGGGGATACCTTTCTTT
NA	NA	TRBJ2-1	TRBV5-1	CASSADSGFSYNEQFF	TGCGCCAGCAGCGCGGACTCCGGGTTCTCCTACAATGAGCAGTTCTTC
few	NA	TRBJ1-1	TRBV19	CASKRGNTEAFF	TGTGCCAGTAAAAGGGGGAACACTGAAGCTTTCTTT
few	NA	TRBJ2-5	TRBV13	CASSQGGTTLWTQYF	TGTGCCAGCAGCCAAGGGGGGACTACCCTCTGGACCCAGTACTTC
NA	NA	TRBJ2-2	TRBV18	CASSHTRQDRAYANTGELFF	TGTGCCAGCTCACACACCAGACAGGATAGGGCATACGCGAACACCGGGGAGCTGTTTTTT
NA	NA	TRBJ2-7	TRBV7-2	CASSHGWEQYF	TGTGCCAGCAGCCACGGGTGGGAGCAGTACTTC
NA	NA	TRBJ2-2	TRBV9	CASSVAANTGELFF	TGTGCCAGCAGCGTAGCGGCGAACACCGGGGAGCTGTTTTTT
NA	TRBD2	TRBJ2-2	TRBV10-3	CASSGDSGRPHTGELFF	TGTGCCAGCAGTGGGGATAGCGGGCGACCTCACACCGGGGAGCTGTTTTTT
NA	TRBD2	TRBJ2-7	TRBV10-1	CASSARLAGVSYEQYF	TGCGCCAGCAGTGCCCGACTAGCGGGGGTCTCCTACGAGCAGTACTTC
NA	TRBD2	TRBJ2-7	TRBV7-2	CATRPGTTSYEQYF	TGTGCCACCAGACCCGGGACTACCTCCTACGAGCAGTACTTC
NA	NA	TRBJ2-7	TRBV5-1	CASSRVLVGDEQYF	TGCGCCAGCAGCCGGGTGCTGGTAGGGGACGAGCAGTACTTC
NA	NA	TRBJ1-5	TRBV23-1	CASSQCTDNQPQHF	TGCGCCAGCAGTCAATGTACAGACAATCAGCCCCAGCATTTT
NA	NA	TRBJ1-1	TRBV6-6	CASSARDTEAFF	TGTGCCAGCAGTGCGAGGGACACTGAAGCTTTCTTT
NA	NA	TRBJ1-5	TRBV19	CASDDIRGNQPQHF	TGTGCCAGTGATGACATCCGTGGCAATCAGCCCCAGCATTTT
NA	NA	TRBJ1-5	TRBV19	CASSMGAVNNQPQHF	TGTGCCAGTAGTATGGGGGCAGTAAATAATCAGCCCCAGCATTTT
NA	NA	TRBJ1-5	TRBV6-1	CASSEARVSRQEHF	TGTGCCAGCAGTGAAGCGCGAGTTTCGCGACAGGAGCATTTT
NA	NA	TRBJ2-4	TRBV5-6	CASSQGAGEAKNIQYF	TGTGCCAGCAGCCAAGGGGCAGGGGAGGCCAAAAACATTCAGTACTTC
NA	NA	TRBJ2-2	TRBV9	CASSLYSTGAGTGELFF	TGTGCCAGCAGCCTCTACTCCACCGGAGCCGGCACCGGGGAGCTGTTTTTT
once	TRBD2	TRBJ2-7	TRBV4-3	CASSPGTSGTYEQYF	TGCGCCAGCAGCCCGGGGACTAGCGGTACCTACGAGCAGTACTTC
NA	TRBD2	TRBJ2-7	TRBV5-1	CASSPRLAGAHEQYF	TGCGCCAGCAGCCCCCGACTAGCGGGAGCCCACGAGCAGTACTTC
few	TRBD1	TRBJ2-7	TRBV10-3	CAISVLRTGNYEQYF	TGTGCCATCAGTGTTCTGAGGACAGGGAACTACGAGCAGTACTTC
NA	TRBD2	TRBJ2-3	TRBV7-2	CASSRYRGGKDTQYF	TGTGCCAGCAGCAGATACCGGGGGGGGAAAGATACGCAGTATTTT
NA	TRBD2	TRBJ2-3	TRBV2	CASRLTSGSYADTQYF	TGTGCCAGCAGGCTCACTAGCGGGAGTTACGCAGATACGCAGTATTTT
medium-sized	NA	TRBJ1-1	TRBV7-9	CASSLLLGARTEAFF	TGTGCCAGCAGCCTCCTATTGGGGGCGCGCACTGAAGCTTTCTTT
NA	NA	TRBJ2-5	TRBV18	CASSPVGLGGQETQYF	TGTGCCAGCTCACCCGTCGGGTTAGGGGGCCAAGAGACCCAGTACTTC
NA	NA	TRBJ1-5	TRBV5-8	CASSLGDYSNQPQHF	TGTGCCAGCAGCTTGGGAGATTATAGCAATCAGCCCCAGCATTTT
NA	NA	TRBJ1-1	TRBV5-5	CASSSRNRGGTEAFF	TGTGCCAGCAGCTCGAGAAATAGAGGGGGCACTGAAGCTTTCTTT
NA	TRBD1	TRBJ1-1	TRBV30	CAWRWTGGITEAFF	TGTGCCTGGAGATGGACAGGGGGTATCACTGAAGCTTTCTTT
few	NA	TRBJ2-7	TRBV27	CASSSLDRIYEQYF	TGTGCCAGCAGTTCTCTCGACAGAATCTACGAGCAGTACTTC
NA	TRBD2	TRBJ2-1	TRBV29-1	CSVEGGTSGMNEQFF	TGCAGCGTTGAAGGAGGGACTAGCGGGATGAATGAGCAGTTCTTC
NA	TRBD2	TRBJ2-1	TRBV7-2	CASSFQSAGGYNEQFF	TGTGCCAGCAGCTTCCAATCGGCGGGAGGCTACAATGAGCAGTTCTTC
once	NA	TRBJ1-1	TRBV7-3	CASRPTADTEAFF	TGTGCCAGCAGGCCAACTGCGGACACTGAAGCTTTCTTT
NA	TRBD1	TRBJ2-7	TRBV28	CASSLFSLGLGTGEYF	TGTGCCAGCAGTTTATTCTCTCTCGGTCTGGGGACAGGGGAGTACTTC
NA	TRBD2	TRBJ2-1	TRBV11-2	CASSLGTIGLATNEQFF	TGTGCCAGCAGCCTAGGGACTATTGGGCTAGCAACCAATGAGCAGTTCTTC
NA	NA	TRBJ1-5	TRBV15	CATSRERLGGNQPQHF	TGTGCCACCAGCAGAGAGCGGCTCGGAGGTAATCAGCCCCAGCATTTT
NA	NA	TRBJ2-3	TRBV19	CASSADGESSSTDTQYF	TGTGCCAGTAGTGCAGACGGAGAGAGCTCTAGCACAGATACGCAGTATTTT
NA	NA	TRBJ1-1	TRBV30	CAWSLDSYTEAFF	TGTGCCTGGAGTTTGGACAGTTACACTGAAGCTTTCTTT
NA	NA	TRBJ2-3	TRBV4-3	CASSQGDNTDTQYF	TGCGCCAGCAGCCAAGGAGACAACACAGATACGCAGTATTTT
NA	TRBD2	TRBJ2-1	TRBV2	CASSEIGLAYNEQFF	TGTGCCAGCAGTGAAATAGGACTAGCCTACAATGAGCAGTTCTTC
NA	TRBD2	TRBJ2-7	TRBV28	CAGSLSGALGEQYF	TGTGCCGGCAGTTTAAGCGGGGCCCTAGGCGAGCAGTACTTC
few	TRBD1	TRBJ1-2	TRBV6-1	CASSPRDRAVYGYTF	TGTGCCAGCAGCCCGAGGGACAGGGCAGTCTATGGCTACACCTTC